Listed below are T cell receptor beta chains from one sample, sequenced in a study of early T cells in non-severe SARS-CoV-2 infection. TCRdb called the 5' RACE reads again in MiXCR, with one record for every CDR3 protein. The data show about 61,000 distinct CDR3 sequences, 12% seen once. Sample: whole blood, taken at baseline. The receptors derive from an adult who was a healthcare worker with PCR-confirmed SARS-CoV-2 infection or an uninfected control (not recorded which). The donor label of this sample is uncertain. Both conserved end residues are part of each CDR3. D genes are given only for firm matches. A clone size is listed for some rows: how often the clone was seen (once, few, many), or a class if it is expanded.

size	D	V	J	DNA	CDR3
few	TRBD2	TRBV20-1	TRBJ2-3	TGCAGTGCGGAAGGGACTAGCGGGGGATTCACAGATACGCAGTATTTT	CSAEGTSGGFTDTQYF
.	.	TRBV10-3	TRBJ2-1	TGTGCCATCAGTGAAGGGACCAGCGGCGATGAGCAGTTCTTC	CAISEGTSGDEQFF
.	TRBD2	TRBV9	TRBJ2-3	TGTGCCAGCAGCTCCCCGATAGGGGTAGCGGGGACTCGGGCAGATACGCAGTATTTT	CASSSPIGVAGTRADTQYF
few	TRBD1	TRBV6-5	TRBJ2-6	TGTGCCAGCAGTTACTGGCGACCGGGACAGGGGGCAATGAGCTCTGGGGCCAACGTCCTGACTTTC	CASSYWRPGQGAMSSGANVLTF
many	.	TRBV10-3	TRBJ2-2	TGTGCCATCAGAAGAGGGGCGGACACCGGGGAGCTGTTTTTT	CAIRRGADTGELFF
few	TRBD2	TRBV10-3	TRBJ2-3	TGTGCCATCAGGGCCACTGGGACTAGCGGAGTTACGCAGTATTTT	CAIRATGTSGVTQYF
many	.	TRBV5-6	TRBJ2-3	TGTGCCAGCAGCACGGACCCGACAGATACGCAGTATTTT	CASSTDPTDTQYF
.	.	TRBV10-3	TRBJ2-3	TGTGCCATCAGTGACGCAGGGACAGATACGCAGTATTTT	CAISDAGTDTQYF
many	.	TRBV6-6	TRBJ1-2	TGTGCCAGCAGTCGCGGCTATAGTGCTGACAGATTCTATGGCTACACCTTC	CASSRGYSADRFYGYTF
few	.	TRBV9	TRBJ1-3	TGTGCCAGCAGCGTAGTTGGTGGGACCTCTGGAAACACCATATATTTT	CASSVVGGTSGNTIYF
.	TRBD2	TRBV12-3/TRBV12-4	TRBJ2-1	TGTGCCAGCAGTTTCAGCGGGAATCGTGAGTTCTTC	CASSFSGNREFF
many	.	TRBV19	TRBJ2-2	TGTGCCAGTAGAAGAGAGAAGGGATTGGGCGGGGAGCTGTTTTTT	CASRREKGLGGELFF
many	.	TRBV6-6	TRBJ1-1	TGTGCCAGCAGTCAGCCAGACCCCCTGAACACTGAAGCTTTCTTT	CASSQPDPLNTEAFF